This T cell receptor (beta chain) derives from a study of shared clonotypes between healthy human individuals. As defined, naive CD8 cells were CD45RO-negative and positively selected for CCR7, with terminally differentiated effector memory CD45RA+ cells excluded. With respect to this clone: The antigen remains undetermined.

Germline V gene sequence: CDR1 SGHVS, CDR2 FQNEAQ. This CDR3 is built from 15 residues. J gave up 2 bases and V 5 bases, and 6 bases lay outside the gene matches. Regarding the study as a whole: The sampled material consisted only of blood, and tissue repertoires are likely to differ. With four donors compared, around 5% of naive CD4 clonotypes were shared.

Using immunoSEQ multiplex PCR, the repertoire was profiled, and TCRdb retains in-frame clones only, with some absent. The table shows 1.5 million to 2.5 million clones, with about 95% occurring only once. The chain employs TRBV7-8 and TRBJ2-1, with 7 bases matching TRBD2. Material: naive CD8+ T cells sorted from blood. This TCR was recovered from a man aged 18 to 29 in good health. The CDR3 loop reads CASSPLADPYNEQFF. CDR3 coding DNA: TGTGCCAGCAGCCCCCTAGCGGATCCCTACAATGAGCAGTTCTTC.